The 24 T cell receptor beta chains in this list originate from one sample, sequenced in a study of monozygotic twins with inflammatory bowel disease. TCRdb reanalyzed the 5' RACE reads, giving one entry per CDR3 protein sequence and no DNA. The record lists under 150,000 distinct CDR3 sequences, of which the ten most abundant hold 2% to 3%. Material: blood. These receptors originate from a human donor with ulcerative colitis or Crohn's disease, or a healthy co-twin of an affected twin (not recorded which).

The chain uses TRBV5-1 and TRBJ1-2. CDR1 is SGHRS and CDR2 is YFSETQ in the germline V gene. This CDR3 comprises 15 residues. The CDR3 sequence is CAPKGRARRGYGYTF.

The J gene is TRBJ1-1, the V gene TRBV20-1; TCRdb's D call, TRBD1, is unchecked because there is no DNA. Germline V lookup: CDR1 DFQATT, CDR2 SNEGSKA (reference sequence). This CDR3 comprises 15 residues. The CDR3 loop reads CSAKVPGKMNTEAFF.

This chain joins TRBV11-2 and TRBJ2-7; TCRdb picks TRBD2, but there is no DNA to check that call. CDR1 is SGHAT, CDR2 FQNNGV, per germline. The CDR3 spans 13 residues. The CDR3 sequence is CASSLILVNEQYF.

V is TRBV4-1 and J is TRBJ2-7; without DNA, the TCRdb call of TRBD1 cannot be checked. Germline lookup yields CDR1 MGHRA and CDR2 YSYEKL. This CDR3 is built from 17 residues. The CDR3 protein is CASSQDQGNIKGIEQYF.

The J gene is TRBJ2-2, the V gene TRBV6-5; TCRdb proposes TRBD2, but this gene call is untestable without DNA. From germline, CDR1 is MNHEY and CDR2 SVGAGI. The CDR3 consists of 19 residues. CDR3 sequence: CASSYSGIAGALGTGELFF.

V usage is TRBV20-1 and J usage is TRBJ2-7; the D call of TRBD1 rests on TCRdb alone, since no DNA is present to check it. Looked up from germline, CDR1 is DFQATT and CDR2 is SNEGSKA (reference sequence). The CDR3 is 13 amino acids. CDR3 region: CSARDIYLYEQYF.

V is TRBV3-1 and J is TRBJ2-3; checking the TCRdb D call of TRBD1 is not possible without DNA. Germline CDR1 reads LGHDT; CDR2 reads YNNKEL (reference sequence). The CDR3 has 15 amino acids. The CDR3 loop reads CASSRQGGKTDTQYF.

The chain employs TRBV6-2 or TRBV6-3 and TRBJ1-1. CDR1 and CDR2 from the germline V gene are MNHEY and SVGEGT. The CDR3 is 14 amino acids. CDR3: CASSYPTLNTEAFF.

The CDR3 spells CASSSGQKFTDTQYF. The chain joins TRBV5-1 to TRBJ2-3. CDR3 length: 15 residues. In germline, CDR1 is SGHRS, CDR2 YFSETQ.

V gene TRBV5-6 combines with J gene TRBJ1-5; TCRdb calls TRBD1, which cannot be checked without DNA. Germline loops: CDR1 SGHDT, CDR2 YYEEEE. The CDR3 length is 14 residues. Here the CDR3 reads CASSFNSGDQPQHF.

The chain combines TRBV7-2 with TRBJ2-7; the D call from TCRdb, TRBD1, cannot be confirmed without DNA. In germline, CDR1 is SGHTA, CDR2 FQGNSA. This CDR3 is 13 amino acids long. CDR3 in amino acids: CASSFDRVWEQYF.

The genes are TRBV10-3 and TRBJ1-6; TCRdb calls TRBD1, which cannot be checked without DNA. The CDR3 is 16 amino acids. Per the germline V gene, CDR1 is ENHRY and CDR2 is SYGVKD. The CDR3 here is CAISSRGDRGNSPLHF.

V is TRBV20-1 and J is TRBJ2-7; absent DNA, TCRdb's TRBD1 call cannot be checked. The CDR3 covers 14 residues. Germline lookup yields CDR1 DFQATT and CDR2 SNEGSKA (reference sequence). The CDR3 loop is CSASQRGLPYEQYF.

The gene calls are TRBV19 and TRBJ1-1; no DNA is available, so the TRBD1 call from TCRdb remains unchecked. This CDR3 has 14 amino acids. CDR1 LNHDA and CDR2 SQIVND come from the germline V gene (reference sequence). CDR3 in amino acids: CASRGHLEHTEAFF.

J is TRBJ1-2 and V is TRBV12-3 or TRBV12-4; TCRdb reports TRBD1, a call that lacks DNA to check it against. The CDR3 loop spans 13 amino acids. The CDR3 region is CASSLARGAGYTF.

V gene TRBV6-1 combines with J gene TRBJ2-7; TCRdb's D call, TRBD1, is unchecked because there is no DNA. The CDR3 covers 15 residues. Germline values: CDR1 MNHNS, CDR2 SASEGT. The CDR3 region is CASSPPRTTGRGQYF.

This chain connects TRBV29-1 to TRBJ2-1; TCRdb picks TRBD1, but there is no DNA to check that call. The CDR3 consists of 16 residues. Germline V gives CDR1 SQVTM, CDR2 ANQGSEA. The CDR3: CSVEFPKKGRSNEQFF.

The rearrangement uses TRBV28 and TRBJ2-5; TCRdb selects TRBD1, and the lack of DNA leaves this call unchecked. The CDR3 extends over 12 amino acids. Germline V gene sequence: CDR1 MDHEN, CDR2 SYDVKM. The CDR3 protein is CASTQGVETQYF.

The chain combines TRBV10-3 with TRBJ2-7. This CDR3 is 13 amino acids long. CDR1 ENHRY and CDR2 SYGVKD come from the germline V gene. CDR3: CAINGGMAYEQYF.

This rearrangement joins TRBV27 to TRBJ1-2. Per germline, CDR1 MNHEY and CDR2 SMNVEV (reference sequence). This CDR3 is 12 amino acids long. The CDR3 loop reads CASRKIMGGYTF.

The chain carries TRBV27 and TRBJ2-5; the D gene TCRdb calls, TRBD1, cannot be checked with no DNA. Germline loops: CDR1 MNHEY, CDR2 SMNVEV (reference sequence). The CDR3 has 14 residues. CDR3 residues: CASSLSRGQETQYF.

The rearrangement uses TRBV5-1 and TRBJ1-1. CDR1 is SGHRS, CDR2 YFSETQ, per germline. This CDR3 region has 13 residues. The CDR3 sequence: CASRVDLNTEAFF.

The rearrangement uses TRBV6-5 and TRBJ1-1; TCRdb names TRBD1, which stays unverified in the absence of DNA. From germline, CDR1 is MNHEY and CDR2 SVGAGI. This CDR3 is built from 19 residues. This chain's CDR3 is CASSYYPPGTTKMNTEAFF.

This rearrangement joins TRBV5-1 to TRBJ2-3. Germline CDR1 is SGHRS and CDR2 is YFSETQ. The CDR3 has 15 amino acids. The CDR3 region is CASSPKLTSTDTQYF.